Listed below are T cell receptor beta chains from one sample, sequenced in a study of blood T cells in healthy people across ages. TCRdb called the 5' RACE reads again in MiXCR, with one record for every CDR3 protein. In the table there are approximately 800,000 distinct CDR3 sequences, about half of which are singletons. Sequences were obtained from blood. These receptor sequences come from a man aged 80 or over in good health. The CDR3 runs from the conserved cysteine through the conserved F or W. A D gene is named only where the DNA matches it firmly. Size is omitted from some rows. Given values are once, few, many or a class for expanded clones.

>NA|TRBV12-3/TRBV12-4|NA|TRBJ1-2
TGTGCCAGCAGTTCAGCATCCAAAGGTAGTGGCTACACCTTC
CASSSASKGSGYTF
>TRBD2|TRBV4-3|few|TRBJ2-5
TGCGCCAGCAGCCAAGGTGGAGTAGCGGGAGGGGGGGAGACCCAGTACTTC
CASSQGGVAGGGETQYF
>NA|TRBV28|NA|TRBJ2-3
TGTGCCAGCAGTTTACGGCTACGGGTGTATTTTACGCAGTATTTT
CASSLRLRVYFTQYF
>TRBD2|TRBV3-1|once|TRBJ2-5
TGTGCCAGCAGCCACGCGGAGAGCGGGAGAATAGAGACCCAGTACTTC
CASSHAESGRIETQYF
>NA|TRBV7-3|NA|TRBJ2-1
TGTGCCAGCAGCCTACAACCCTGGGCGAGTTACAATGAGCAGTTCTTC
CASSLQPWASYNEQFF
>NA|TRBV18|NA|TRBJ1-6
TGTGCCAGCTCACGAGGGCTCAATTCACCCCTCCACTTT
CASSRGLNSPLHF
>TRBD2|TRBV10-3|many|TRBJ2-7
TGTGCCATCAGTGATTCTAGCGGGAGGTACGACGAGCAGTACTTC
CAISDSSGRYDEQYF
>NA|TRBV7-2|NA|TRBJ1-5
TGTGCCAGCAGCCGGACGGCCAATCAGCCCCAGCATTTT
CASSRTANQPQHF
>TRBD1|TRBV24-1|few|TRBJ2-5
TGTGCCACCAGTCGACAGGGGTTGCAAGAGACCCAGTACTTC
CATSRQGLQETQYF
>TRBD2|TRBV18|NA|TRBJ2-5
TGTGCCAGCTCACCTAAAAGCGGGAGCAGGGAGACCCAGTACTTC
CASSPKSGSRETQYF